A selection of T cell receptor beta chains follows, all from one sample in a study of CD8 T cells in Susac syndrome. TCRdb independently ran MiXCR on the immunoSEQ multiplex PCR reads; one entry per CDR3 protein. The sample includes approximately 150,000 distinct CDR3 sequences, approximately 94% of them seen just once. Sequencing was done on a sample of CD4+ T cells from PBMCs. The receptors were sampled from a human donor in good health. Both conserved end residues are part of each CDR3. The order of the fields is clone size, D gene, J gene, V gene, CDR3 protein, CDR3 DNA. The D gene is left open where the match is weak. The size of a clone is reported for some rows only, either as once, few or many, or as a class for expanded clones.

>NA|NA|TRBJ1-5|TRBV6-1
CASSERRGDSNQPQHF
TGTGCCAGCAGTGAAAGGCGGGGGGATAGCAATCAGCCCCAGCATTTT
>NA|NA|TRBJ2-1|TRBV18
CASSPPGHEQFF
TGTGCCAGCTCACCACCGGGCCATGAGCAGTTCTTC
>NA|NA|TRBJ2-5|TRBV18
CASSPWAGLEETQYF
TGTGCCAGCTCACCATGGGCAGGGTTGGAAGAGACCCAGTACTTC
>NA|NA|TRBJ1-4|TRBV18
CASSLSDNEKLFF
TGTGCCAGCTCACTTAGCGACAATGAAAAACTGTTTTTT
>NA|TRBD2|TRBJ2-7|TRBV7-3
CASSPLAGPSYEQYF
TGTGCCAGCAGCCCCTTAGCGGGGCCGTCCTACGAGCAGTACTTC
>NA|TRBD1|TRBJ2-3|TRBV29-1
CSVGTGKSTDTQYF
TGCAGCGTGGGGACAGGAAAAAGCACAGATACGCAGTATTTT
>NA|NA|TRBJ2-2|TRBV20-1
CSARRGAGELFF
TGCAGTGCTAGGCGGGGCGCCGGGGAGCTGTTTTTT
>NA|TRBD2|TRBJ2-7|TRBV9
CASSGSGSNVNEQYF
TGTGCCAGCAGCGGTAGCGGGAGTAATGTTAACGAGCAGTACTTC
>once|NA|TRBJ2-7|TRBV23-1
CASSQEGNVNYEQYF
TGCGCCAGCAGTCAAGAAGGGAACGTGAACTACGAGCAGTACTTC
>NA|TRBD2|TRBJ2-5|TRBV15
CATSSSGTTQETQYF
TGTGCCACCAGCAGCTCCGGGACTACGCAAGAGACCCAGTACTTC
>NA|NA|TRBJ2-7|TRBV27
CASSLSQVYEQYF
TGTGCCAGCAGTTTATCGCAGGTCTACGAGCAGTACTTC
>NA|TRBD1|TRBJ2-2|TRBV6-1
CASTQVGQGVTGELFF
TGTGCCAGCACCCAAGTAGGCCAGGGGGTCACCGGGGAGCTGTTTTTT
>NA|NA|TRBJ2-3|TRBV3-1
CASSQDSGGSTDTQYF
TGTGCCAGCAGCCAAGATTCCGGCGGAAGCACAGATACGCAGTATTTT
>NA|NA|TRBJ2-1|TRBV24-1
CATSRSSANNEQFF
TGTGCCACCAGTAGGTCTAGCGCGAACAATGAGCAGTTCTTC
>NA|NA|TRBJ2-7|TRBV12-5
CASGTSGAYEQYF
TGTGCTAGTGGAACCTCGGGGGCCTACGAGCAGTACTTC
>NA|TRBD2|TRBJ2-2|TRBV20-1
CSAQIAGPTGELFF
TGCAGTGCTCAAATAGCGGGACCCACCGGGGAGCTGTTTTTT
>NA|NA|TRBJ1-5|TRBV24-1
CATPPRDSTQRSNQPQHF
TGTGCCACCCCCCCACGGGACTCTACACAAAGAAGCAATCAGCCCCAGCATTTT
>once|NA|TRBJ2-6|TRBV6-4
CASSSIGGPGANVLTF
TGTGCCAGCAGTAGTATCGGGGGACCTGGGGCCAACGTCCTGACTTTC
>NA|TRBD1|TRBJ1-3|TRBV4-2
CASSQDVTGASGNTIYF
TGTGCCAGCAGCCAAGATGTCACAGGGGCCTCTGGAAACACCATATATTTT
>NA|TRBD2|TRBJ2-1|TRBV7-2
CASSLYGRVHNEQFF
TGTGCCAGCAGCTTATACGGGAGGGTCCACAATGAGCAGTTCTTC